This T cell receptor beta chain was captured in a study of control samples from healthy donors and cancer patients. The method was immunoSEQ multiplex PCR; TCRdb's version includes in-frame clones alone and lacks a portion of them. The sample lists 150,000 or so clones, more than 80% seen once, with about 2.5% in the top ten. Germline CDR1 DFQATT, CDR2 SNEGSKA (reference sequence). This CDR3 has 11 residues. V gave up 3 bases and J gave up 6 bases, with 8 bases separating them. The clonotype was recovered from a man aged 35 to 55 in good health. This sequence joins TRBV20-1 and TRBJ1-2; D is perhaps TRBD1 (6 bases). The sample consisted of blood. The CDR3 nucleotides are TGCAGTGCTAGCAGGGGCCATGGCTACACCTTC. It encodes CSASRGHGYTF.